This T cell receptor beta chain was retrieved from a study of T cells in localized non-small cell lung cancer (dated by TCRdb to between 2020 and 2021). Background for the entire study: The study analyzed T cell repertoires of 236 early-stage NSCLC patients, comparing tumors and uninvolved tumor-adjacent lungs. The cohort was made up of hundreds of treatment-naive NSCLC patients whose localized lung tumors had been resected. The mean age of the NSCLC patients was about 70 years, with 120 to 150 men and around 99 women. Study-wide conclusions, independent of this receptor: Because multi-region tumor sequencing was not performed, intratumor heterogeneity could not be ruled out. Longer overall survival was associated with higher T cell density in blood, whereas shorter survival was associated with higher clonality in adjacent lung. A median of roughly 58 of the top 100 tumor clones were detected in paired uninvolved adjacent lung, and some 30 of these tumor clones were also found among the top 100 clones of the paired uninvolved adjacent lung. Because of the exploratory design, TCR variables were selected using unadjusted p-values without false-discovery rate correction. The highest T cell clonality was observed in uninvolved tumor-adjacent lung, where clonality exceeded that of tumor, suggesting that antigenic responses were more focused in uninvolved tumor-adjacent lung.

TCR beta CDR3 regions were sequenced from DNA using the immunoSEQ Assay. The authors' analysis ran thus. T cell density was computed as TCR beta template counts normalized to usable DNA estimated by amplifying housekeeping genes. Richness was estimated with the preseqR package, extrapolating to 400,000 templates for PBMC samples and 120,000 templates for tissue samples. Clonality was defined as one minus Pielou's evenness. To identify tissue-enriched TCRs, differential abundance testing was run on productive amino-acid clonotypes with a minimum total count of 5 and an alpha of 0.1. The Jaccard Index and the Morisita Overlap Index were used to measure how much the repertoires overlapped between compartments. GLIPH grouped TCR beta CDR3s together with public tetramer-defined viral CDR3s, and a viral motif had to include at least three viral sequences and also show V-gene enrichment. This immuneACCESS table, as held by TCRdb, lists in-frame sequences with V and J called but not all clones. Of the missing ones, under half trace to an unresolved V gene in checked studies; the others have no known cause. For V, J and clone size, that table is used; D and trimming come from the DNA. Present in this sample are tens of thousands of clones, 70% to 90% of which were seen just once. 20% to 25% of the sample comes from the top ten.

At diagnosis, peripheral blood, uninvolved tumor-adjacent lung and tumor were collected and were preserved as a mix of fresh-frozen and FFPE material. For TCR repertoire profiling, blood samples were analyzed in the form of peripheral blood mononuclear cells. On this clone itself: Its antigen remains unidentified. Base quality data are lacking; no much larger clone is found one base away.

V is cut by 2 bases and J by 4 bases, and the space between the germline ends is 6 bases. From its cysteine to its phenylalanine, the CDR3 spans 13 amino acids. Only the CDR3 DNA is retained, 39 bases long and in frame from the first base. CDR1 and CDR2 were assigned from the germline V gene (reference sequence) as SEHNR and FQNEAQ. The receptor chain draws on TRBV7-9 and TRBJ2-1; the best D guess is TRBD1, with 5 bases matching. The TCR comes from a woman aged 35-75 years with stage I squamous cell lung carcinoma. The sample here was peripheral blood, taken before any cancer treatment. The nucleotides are TGTGCCAGCAGCTTATCAGGGTACAATGAGCAGTTCTTC. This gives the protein CASSLSGYNEQFF.